This T cell receptor (beta chain) was sequenced in a study of T cell responses to AZD1222 COVID-19 vaccine. Whole-study results and caveats: Baseline seropositivity characterized only a handful of AZD1222 recipients. Repertoires were collected only later (after the peak T cell response had occurred). White British people made up most donors, females outnumbered males, and clonal diversity was possibly underestimated. A reported finding is that nearly half of spike-specific TCRs target unmutated variant regions.

This clone was observed a single time. Antigen: not known. Measured with immunoSEQ multiplex PCR; TCRdb has only the in-frame clones, and not every one. The repertoire includes 140,000 to 150,000 clones, 92% of them detected once, and around 1.7% sits in the top ten. This CDR3 is 14 amino acids long. Germline V lookup: CDR1 SGHDT, CDR2 YYEEEE. V was pared by 4 bases and J by 4 bases, with 14 bases between. The receptor was isolated from an adult in good health. The sequencing used peripheral blood, collected on day 0 of AZD1222 vaccination. The rearrangement joins TRBV5-6 to TRBJ1-1, with D possibly matching TRBD1 (5 bases). Written as DNA, the CDR3 is TGTGCCAGCAGCGTGCCATCAGGGTTCACTGAAGCTTTCTTT. Amino acids: CASSVPSGFTEAFF.